One sample yielded the 12 T cell receptor beta chains listed below, sequenced in a study of CD8+ T cells in alopecia areata. Sequencing relied on a cDNA template that was reverse transcribed from extracted RNA. TCRdb's table, derived via immunoSEQ multiplex PCR, lists solely in-frame clones and lacks some. The sample lists 100,000 to 130,000 clones, approximately 61% occurring once. The sample was NKG2D-low CD8+ T cells sorted from blood. Every receptor here comes from a human donor with alopecia areata.

The rearrangement uses TRBV4-1 and TRBJ2-1, with D perhaps matching TRBD2 (6 bases). The CDR3 has 15 residues. V dropped 4 bases and J dropped 7 bases, with 17 bases sitting between them. CDR1 MGHRA and CDR2 YSYEKL come from the germline V gene. CDR3 DNA sequence: TGCGCCAGCAGCCGTAGCGGAGATGAGTGGAATGAGCAGTTCTTC. It specifies CASSRSGDEWNEQFF.

In this sample, this clone turned up once. J is TRBJ1-1 and V is TRBV13; no clear D gene. Germline lookup yields CDR1 PRHDT and CDR2 FYEKMQ (reference sequence). The V end lost 5 bases, the J end lost 1 base, and 17 bases lay between the germline ends. This CDR3 is built from 16 residues. CDR3 loop: CASSPTPGEPNTEAFF. As DNA, the CDR3 is TGTGCCAGCAGCCCAACGCCCGGGGAGCCGAACACTGAAGCTTTCTTT.

The rearrangement joins TRBV10-2 to TRBJ2-1; 7 bases map to TRBD1. Per germline, CDR1 WSHSY and CDR2 SAAADI. V lost 8 bases and J lost 4; bases outside the gene matches: 2. This CDR3 spans 12 amino acids. Here the CDR3 DNA reads TGCGCCAGCTGGGACAGTTACAATGAGCAGTTCTTC. Translation gives CASWDSYNEQFF.

This chain joins TRBV27 and TRBJ2-1; D call uncertain. Deletions cut 7 bases from V and 1 base from J, with 8 bases between. Germline V gene lookup returns CDR1 MNHEY and CDR2 SMNVEV (reference sequence). The CDR3 runs 13 residues. The CDR3 is CASIGRSYNEQFF. The CDR3 DNA follows: TGTGCCAGCATCGGACGGTCCTACAATGAGCAGTTCTTC.

This clone occurred a few times. The chain recombines TRBV6-5 with TRBJ2-7; tentatively, D is TRBD1 or TRBD2 (5 bases each). This CDR3 is 14 amino acids long. Trimming pared 6 bases from V and 4 bases from J, leaving 16 bases between. Germline V CDR1 and CDR2: MNHEY, SVGAGI. CDR3 protein: CASSGTKGTYEQYF. The CDR3 nucleotides are TGTGCCAGCAGCGGGACGAAGGGAACTTACGAGCAGTACTTC.

The chain links TRBV19 to TRBJ2-7; 9 bases map to TRBD2. Germline CDR1 is LNHDA and CDR2 is SQIVND (reference sequence). V trimming: 5 bases; J trimming: 5 bases; junction bases outside the gene matches: 10. This CDR3 is built from 15 residues. This CDR3 reads CASSAASGRLNEQYF. CDR3 coding DNA: TGTGCCAGTAGTGCCGCGAGCGGGAGGTTGAACGAGCAGTACTTC.

This chain links TRBV7-9 with TRBJ2-3, with D perhaps matching TRBD1 (5 bases). Looked up from germline, CDR1 is SEHNR and CDR2 is FQNEAQ (reference sequence). CDR3 size: 15 residues. Trimming took 0 bases from V and 2 from J, leaving 9 bases between them. The CDR3 loop is CASSLAGPPTDTQYF. In nucleotides, the CDR3 is TGTGCCAGCAGCTTAGCGGGGCCGCCCACAGATACGCAGTATTTT.

V gene TRBV6-5 combines with J gene TRBJ2-7; a weak D match, TRBD1 (6 bases). The ends were cut back, 6 bases at V and 3 bases at J, with 15 bases in the middle. The CDR3 runs 14 residues. Germline assignment: CDR1 MNHEY and CDR2 SVGAGI. CDR3 sequence reads: CASRLQGSLYEQYF. The CDR3 DNA sequence: TGTGCCAGCAGACTACAGGGTAGTCTCTACGAGCAGTACTTC.

This clone was recorded a few times. The chain couples TRBV19 to TRBJ2-1, with D maybe TRBD2 (6 bases). This CDR3 region has 15 residues. Germline V lookup: CDR1 LNHDA, CDR2 SQIVND (reference sequence). Between the trimmed V and J ends, which lost 5 bases and 6 bases, there was a span of 17 bases. The CDR3 DNA is TGTGCCAGTAGTCGGTCAAGCGGGCCGGGCAATGAGCAGTTCTTC. It codes for CASSRSSGPGNEQFF. The variable domain in full, with the rest retrieved from reference TRBV19 and TRBJ2-1, is DGGITQSPKYLFRKEGQNVTLSCEQNLNHDAMYWYRQDPGQGLRLIYYSQIVNDFQKGDIAEGYSVSREKKESFPLTVTSAQKNPTAFYLCASSRSSGPGNEQFFGPGTRLTVL.

This chain links TRBV7-9 with TRBJ2-1, with D unclear. Germline CDR1 is SEHNR and CDR2 is FQNEAQ (reference sequence). The CDR3 has 15 amino acids. Trimming took 5 bases from V and 0 from J, leaving 11 bases between them. In nucleotides, the CDR3 is TGTGCCAGCAGCCCTGAGATGGGCTCCTACAATGAGCAGTTCTTC. This codes for CASSPEMGSYNEQFF.

The gene calls are TRBV4-1 and TRBJ1-1, with D possibly TRBD1 on 5 matching bases. The germline V and J ends were trimmed by 5 bases and 7 bases, with 14 bases remaining between them. The V gene's germline CDR1 is MGHRA and CDR2 YSYEKL. The CDR3 extends over 13 amino acids. CDR3 DNA sequence: TGCGCCAGCAGCGAAGGGACGCGGGGTGAAGCTTTCTTT. This sequence encodes CASSEGTRGEAFF.

The CDR3 DNA follows: TGTGCCAGCAGCTTAGGCCGGAGTAATGAAAAACTGTTTTTT. This sequence encodes CASSLGRSNEKLFF. This chain connects TRBV7-9 to TRBJ1-4; no clear D gene. The germline gives CDR1 SEHNR, CDR2 FQNEAQ (reference sequence). This CDR3 is built from 14 residues. V shed 1 base and J shed 4 bases, with 7 bases lying between them.